One sample yielded the 26 T cell receptor beta chains listed below, sequenced in a study of T cell responses to AZD1222 COVID-19 vaccine. Measured with immunoSEQ multiplex PCR; TCRdb has only the in-frame clones, and not every one. The sample yields 80,000 to 100,000 clones, roughly 89% seen once. The sample consisted of peripheral blood, taken 28 days after the second AZD1222 dose. The origin of the receptors is an adult who received the AZD1222 COVID-19 vaccine.

The chain couples TRBV28 to TRBJ1-4, with D hard to call. The length of the CDR3 is 12 residues. The germline V gene has CDR1 MDHEN and CDR2 SYDVKM. Trimming pared 3 bases from V and 10 bases from J, leaving 9 bases between. For the CDR3, the DNA is TGTGCCAGCAGTTTCCCGGGCGGAAAACTGTTTTTT. It is translated as CASSFPGGKLFF.

In regard to this clone: This sample includes further DNA sequences coding for the same CDR3. The rearrangement joins TRBV11-2 to TRBJ2-7; the D is unclear. Trimming took 4 bases from V and 1 from J, leaving 8 bases between them. Germline V CDR1 and CDR2: SGHAT, FQNNGV. This CDR3 has 13 residues. This CDR3 reads CASSSLWSYEQYF. As DNA, the CDR3 is TGTGCCAGCAGCTCCCTTTGGTCCTACGAGCAGTACTTC. The full variable domain, rest sourced from reference TRBV11-2 and TRBJ2-7, is EAGVAQSPRYKIIEKRQSVAFWCNPISGHATLYWYQQILGQGPKLLIQFQNNGVVDDSQLPKDRFSAERLKGVDSTLKIQPAKLEDSAVYLCASSSLWSYEQYFGPGTRLTVT.

This rearrangement joins TRBV6-5 to TRBJ2-7; D unclear. Trimming took 0 bases from V and 4 from J, leaving 10 bases between them. This CDR3 is 14 amino acids long. Germline-derived CDR1 and CDR2 are MNHEY and SVGAGI. The CDR3 DNA reads TGTGCCAGCAGTTACTCGATATCGGGTTACGAGCAGTACTTC. The encoded protein is CASSYSISGYEQYF.

The gene calls are TRBV10-3 and TRBJ1-5; 8 nucleotides line up with TRBD1. The CDR3 spans 17 residues. Germline CDR1 ENHRY, CDR2 SYGVKD. V lost 0 bases to trimming and J lost 0 bases; unmatched junction nucleotides: 4. The CDR3 here is CAISESVGQGSNQPQHF. The DNA of the CDR3 is TGTGCCATCAGTGAGTCGGTCGGACAGGGTAGCAATCAGCCCCAGCATTTT.

The rearrangement joins TRBV4-3 to TRBJ2-7, with D perhaps TRBD1 (6 bases). Germline CDR1 is LGHNA and CDR2 is YSLEER. The CDR3 has 15 amino acids. V dropped 5 bases and J dropped 2 bases, with 16 bases sitting between them. DNA of the CDR3: TGCGCCAGCAGCTCAGAGGCCGGACAGACCTACGAGCAGTACTTC. Translated: CASSSEAGQTYEQYF.

The rearrangement joins TRBV9 to TRBJ2-1, with TRBD2 matching 9 bases. Germline values: CDR1 SGDLS, CDR2 YYNGEE. Trimming cost V 1 base and J 5 bases; bases outside gene matches: 7. The CDR3 length is 16 residues. This CDR3 reads CASSVPGGGAHNEQFF. CDR3 DNA: TGTGCCAGCAGCGTACCCGGCGGGGGGGCCCACAATGAGCAGTTCTTC.

J is TRBJ1-2 and V is TRBV12-3 or TRBV12-4; no firm D call. The length of the CDR3 is 13 residues. Trimming took off 4 bases at V and 7 bases at J, with 13 bases between the two ends. The CDR3 sequence: CASSSGARSGYTF. For the CDR3, the DNA is TGTGCCAGCAGTTCCGGCGCGAGGTCTGGCTACACCTTC.

The chain is built from TRBV18 and TRBJ1-4; no reliable D call. Germline lookup yields CDR1 KGHSH and CDR2 LQKENI. The CDR3 contains 14 residues. Trimming cost V 2 bases and J 0 bases, with 4 bases left between them. The CDR3 coding sequence is TGTGCCAGCTCACCAAGCGCAACTAATGAAAAACTGTTTTTT. Translation: CASSPSATNEKLFF.

This clone was counted a single time. The chain has TRBV7-2 and TRBJ2-7, with D maybe TRBD1 (6 bases). Germline CDR1 reads SGHTA; CDR2 reads FQGNSA. This CDR3 has 16 amino acids. V lost 1 base and J lost 0, with 13 bases in between. In DNA, the CDR3 is TGTGCCAGCAGCTTAGGCCGACAGGATAACTCCTACGAGCAGTACTTC. Translating gives CASSLGRQDNSYEQYF. Based on the CDR3 plus reference TRBV7-2 and TRBJ2-7, the full variable domain is GAGVSQSPSNKVTEKGKDVELRCDPISGHTALYWYRQSLGQGLEFLIYFQGNSAPDKSGLPSDRFSAERTGGSVSTLTIQRTQQEDSAVYLCASSLGRQDNSYEQYFGPGTRLTVT.

This rearrangement joins TRBV30 to TRBJ2-7; D is undetermined. Per the germline V gene, CDR1 is GTSNPN and CDR2 is SVGIG (reference sequence). V was shortened by 4 bases and J by 6 bases, with 19 bases between the two germline ends. The CDR3 is made up of 14 amino acids. CDR3 coding DNA: TGTGCCTGGACCGACTTGGTTACGTCTTCCGAGCAGTACTTC. Translation: CAWTDLVTSSEQYF.

V usage is TRBV6-5 and J usage is TRBJ1-6, with D unresolved. The CDR3 is 14 residues long. V was trimmed by 7 bases and J by 9 bases, leaving 16 bases between them. The germline gives CDR1 MNHEY, CDR2 SVGAGI. CDR3: CASKAGLSSSPLHF. The CDR3 DNA follows: TGTGCCAGCAAAGCGGGATTATCGTCTTCACCCCTCCACTTT.

This sequence joins TRBV13 and TRBJ1-6; 9 bases map to TRBD1. CDR1 PRHDT and CDR2 FYEKMQ come from the germline V gene (reference sequence). This CDR3 region has 14 residues. V dropped 6 bases and J dropped 8; count of bases not matched to a gene: 5. CDR3 in amino acids: CASSPGQGHSPLHF. The CDR3 DNA reads TGTGCCAGCAGTCCGGGACAGGGTCATTCACCCCTCCACTTT.

The J gene is TRBJ2-7, the V gene TRBV5-1; no clear D. V was shortened by 1 base and J by 0 bases, with 8 bases between the two germline ends. CDR1 is SGHRS, CDR2 YFSETQ, per germline. This CDR3 comprises 14 residues. The CDR3 loop reads CASSLITGSYEQYF. The DNA of the CDR3 is TGCGCCAGCAGCTTGATTACGGGCTCCTACGAGCAGTACTTC.

This chain uses TRBV28 with TRBJ1-3; 9 bases map to TRBD1. This CDR3 is built from 15 residues. J was trimmed by 8 bases and V by 3 bases; bases with no gene match: 8. CDR1 and CDR2 from the germline V gene are MDHEN and SYDVKM. The CDR3 spells CASSFPWGQGDTIYF. The CDR3 nucleotides read TGTGCCAGCAGTTTCCCGTGGGGACAGGGAGACACCATATATTTT.

This clone was seen only a few times. V gene TRBV5-6 combines with J gene TRBJ2-5; maybe TRBD2 (6 bases). Trimming shortened V by 2 bases and J by 5 bases, and 19 bases separated the two germline ends. CDR1 and CDR2 (germline): SGHDT, YYEEEE. The CDR3 spans 16 residues. The CDR3 sequence is CASSFPGRDLGETQYF. As DNA, the CDR3 is TGTGCCAGCAGCTTCCCGGGTAGGGACTTGGGGGAGACCCAGTACTTC.

This chain connects TRBV6-5 to TRBJ2-7, with a tentative D call TRBD2 (5 bases). Germline V lookup: CDR1 MNHEY, CDR2 SVGAGI. The CDR3 is 15 amino acids. The V and J ends lost 0 bases and 0 bases respectively, with 9 bases between them. For the CDR3, the DNA is TGTGCCAGCAGTTACTCCCTAGAGGGCTCCTACGAGCAGTACTTC. It specifies CASSYSLEGSYEQYF.

The rearrangement links TRBV10-2 to TRBJ2-1, with 12 positions matching TRBD2. Losses at the gene ends were 6 bases for V and 5 bases for J; bases not matched to a gene: 2. Germline-derived CDR1 and CDR2 are WSHSY and SAAADI. This CDR3 spans 14 amino acids. In nucleotides, the CDR3 is TGCGCCAGCAGACTAGCGGGGGGCAACAATGAGCAGTTCTTC. Encoded protein: CASRLAGGNNEQFF.

The V gene is TRBV3-1 (or the pseudogene TRBV3-2), the J gene TRBJ2-1; 12 positions agree with TRBD2. CDR3 size: 19 residues. V lost 2 bases and J lost 3; bases outside the gene matches: 11. Germline CDR1 reads LGHDT; CDR2 reads YNNKEL (reference sequence). CDR3 region: CASSQTSGGTEAFYNEQFF. CDR3 nucleotide sequence: TGTGCCAGCAGCCAAACTAGCGGGGGGACAGAAGCCTTCTACAATGAGCAGTTCTTC.

The chain recombines TRBV3-1 (or the pseudogene TRBV3-2) with TRBJ1-2, with 8 bases matching TRBD1. CDR1 LGHDT and CDR2 YNNKEL come from the germline V gene (reference sequence). This CDR3 comprises 14 residues. The trim removed 3 bases at V and 2 bases at J, leaving 2 bases unmatched. The CDR3 bases are TGTGCCAGCAGCCACGACAGGGGAAACTATGGCTACACCTTC. Translation gives CASSHDRGNYGYTF.

The chain couples TRBV20-1 to TRBJ1-2; TRBD1 is a possible D gene (5 bases). CDR3 length equals 12 residues. V lost 3 bases, J lost 4 bases, and 9 bases lay in between. Germline V gives CDR1 DFQATT, CDR2 SNEGSKA (reference sequence). The CDR3 region is CSASVGAYGYTF. In DNA form, the CDR3 reads TGCAGTGCTAGTGTAGGGGCCTATGGCTACACCTTC.

This clone was found once. The chain carries TRBV3-1 (or the pseudogene TRBV3-2) and TRBJ1-2; perhaps TRBD1 as D (5 bases). The CDR3 totals 14 residues. The V end was cut by 3 bases, the J end by 2 bases, with 10 bases between. The germline CDR1 and CDR2 sequences are LGHDT and YNNKEL (reference sequence). The CDR3 spells CASSHPTENYGYTF. The CDR3 nucleotides are TGTGCCAGCAGCCACCCGACAGAAAACTATGGCTACACCTTC.

The chain joins TRBV28 to TRBJ1-6; D is unclear. The CDR3 loop spans 16 amino acids. Trimming shortened V by 5 bases and J by 6 bases, and 17 bases separated the two germline ends. Germline lookup yields CDR1 MDHEN and CDR2 SYDVKM. The CDR3 reads CASSRVGRRVNSPLHF. The CDR3 DNA is TGTGCCAGCAGTCGAGTGGGCAGGCGCGTTAATTCACCCCTCCACTTT.

The V call is TRBV11-2, the J call TRBJ2-1, with 9 bases fitting TRBD2. V lost 5 bases and J lost 7; bases outside the gene matches: 9. CDR1 is SGHAT and CDR2 is FQNNGV in the germline V gene. The CDR3 runs to 15 residues. The CDR3 loop reads CASSVQGGGVNEQFF. CDR3 DNA: TGTGCCAGCAGCGTACAGGGCGGGGGGGTGAATGAGCAGTTCTTC. Based on the CDR3 plus reference TRBV11-2 and TRBJ2-1, the full variable domain is EAGVAQSPRYKIIEKRQSVAFWCNPISGHATLYWYQQILGQGPKLLIQFQNNGVVDDSQLPKDRFSAERLKGVDSTLKIQPAKLEDSAVYLCASSVQGGGVNEQFFGPGTRLTVL.

V is TRBV4-3 and J is TRBJ2-3, with D possibly TRBD1 on 6 matching bases. Germline V gives CDR1 LGHNA, CDR2 YSLEER. This CDR3 spans 15 amino acids. The germline V and J ends were trimmed by 4 bases and 1 base, with 12 bases remaining between them. This CDR3 reads CASSRTVLGTDTQYF. The DNA for the CDR3 is TGCGCCAGCAGCCGGACAGTCTTGGGCACAGATACGCAGTATTTT.

V and J are TRBV6-5 and TRBJ1-1; TRBD1 matches 8 bases. The V gene end was trimmed by 5 bases and the J gene end by 8 bases; junction bases not matched to a gene: 1. Germline loops: CDR1 MNHEY, CDR2 SVGAGI. This CDR3 spans 11 amino acids. The CDR3: CASSRTGEAFF. Written as DNA, the CDR3 is TGTGCCAGCAGTCGGACAGGGGAAGCTTTCTTT.

The rearrangement uses TRBV7-2 and TRBJ1-1; D may be TRBD1 (5 bases). The CDR3 loop spans 12 amino acids. Germline CDR1 is SGHTA and CDR2 is FQGNSA. Trimming removed 5 bases from V and 11 bases from J, with 15 bases in between. The CDR3 is CASSQGFGAAFF. The CDR3 DNA sequence: TGTGCCAGCAGCCAGGGTTTTGGTGCCGCTTTCTTT.